The sequence of this T cell receptor beta chain was determined in a study of cytomegalovirus exposure and HLA in healthy donors. General study points: Productive rates of about 87% or about 30% were seen for most TCR beta V segments in an earlier analysis. Accurate predictions that matched the HLA-A and HLA-B alleles of most subjects were reportedly made from TCR beta sequences.

Notes on this clone: Antigen unknown.

V lost 4 bases and J lost 15, with 28 bases in between. Germline-derived CDR1 and CDR2 are SNHLY and FYNNEI. The CDR3 totals 16 residues. With 60 Vbeta and 13 Jbeta primers, the PCR was carried out. Data came from immunoSEQ multiplex PCR; TCRdb stores just in-frame clones and leaves some out. The sample holds 140,000 to 150,000 clones, over 70% seen once. This TCR derives from a young man in good health and CMV-seronegative. The rearrangement joins TRBV2 to TRBJ2-4; possible D gene TRBD2, 5 bases. The sample consisted of PBMCs. The CDR3 DNA sequence: TGTGCCAGCAGTGTGGACGGCGGAATAACCCTAGCCTCGGTGTACTTC. Residues: CASSVDGGITLASVYF.